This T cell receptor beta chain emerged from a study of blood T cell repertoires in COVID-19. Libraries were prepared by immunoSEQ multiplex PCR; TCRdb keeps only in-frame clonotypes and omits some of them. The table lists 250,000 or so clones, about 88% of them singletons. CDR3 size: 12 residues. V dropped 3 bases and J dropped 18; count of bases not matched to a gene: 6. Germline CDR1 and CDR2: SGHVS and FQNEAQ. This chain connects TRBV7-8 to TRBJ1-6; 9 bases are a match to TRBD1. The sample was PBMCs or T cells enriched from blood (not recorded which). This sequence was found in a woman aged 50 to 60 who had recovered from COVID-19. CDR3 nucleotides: TGTGCCAGCAGCTTGGGGGACAGGGTGCCCCACTTT. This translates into CASSLGDRVPHF.